The rows below give T cell receptor beta chains drawn from one sample of a study of regulatory T cells in long-lasting Graves disease. MiXCR was run by TCRdb on the multiplex PCR reads, yielding one entry per CDR3 protein. This repertoire shows over 350,000 distinct CDR3 sequences, around 16% found once; its top ten account for about 7.6%. The sample also formed part of further work on T cells in Graves' hyperthyroidism and ophthalmopathy.

The starting material was peripheral blood mononuclear cells (PBMCs), obtained at new diagnosis, from a patient treated with antithyroid drugs. Receptor source: a woman aged 40 to 50 with Graves disease. The CDR3 runs from the conserved cysteine through the conserved F or W. Fields, in order: V gene, J gene, D gene, clone size, CDR3 DNA, CDR3 protein. D genes are given only for firm matches. Only part of the rows carry a size: once, few, many, or a class if the clone is expanded.

>TRBV15|TRBJ2-1|NA|few
TGTGCCACCAGCAGAGGACGGAGTGACTACCCCGACGACAATGAGCAGTTCTTC
CATSRGRSDYPDDNEQFF
>TRBV6-1|TRBJ2-5|NA|many
TGTGCCAGTTATCAAGAAGAGACCCAGTACTTC
CASYQEETQYF
>TRBV28|TRBJ1-1|TRBD1|NA
TGTGCCAGCAGCCCGACAGGGGGCGCGATCCAAGAGCTAGAAGCTTTCTTT
CASSPTGGAIQELEAFF
>TRBV19|TRBJ1-3|NA|many
TGTGCCAGTATTAACCGGGCCGACTCTGGAAACACCATATATTTT
CASINRADSGNTIYF
>TRBV30|TRBJ1-5|TRBD1|NA
TGTGCCTGGACCCCGGACAGGGATCAGCCCCAGCATTTT
CAWTPDRDQPQHF
>TRBV6-1|TRBJ2-1|TRBD2|NA
TGTGCCAGCAGAGCCCCCTTAGGGGCAGCGGGAGGTCGGGATGAGCAGTTCTTC
CASRAPLGAAGGRDEQFF
>TRBV20-1|TRBJ2-1|NA|many
TGCAGTGCTAGAGAATCGGTTCACAATGAGCAGTTCTTC
CSARESVHNEQFF
>TRBV6-1|TRBJ2-7|TRBD2|NA
TGTGCCAGCGGCAAAGATGGGACTAGCGGGAACTTCAACTACGAGCAGTACTTC
CASGKDGTSGNFNYEQYF
>TRBV7-2|TRBJ2-2|NA|few
TGTGCCAGCAGCTTATTAATGGGGTGGGACACCGGGGAGCTGTTTTTT
CASSLLMGWDTGELFF
>TRBV3-1|TRBJ2-5|TRBD2|many
TGTGCCAGCAGCCAACGACTAGCGGGAATTCTGCCGGAGACCCAGTACTTC
CASSQRLAGILPETQYF
>TRBV12-3/TRBV12-4|TRBJ2-1|NA|many
TGTGCCAGCAGTTCGACTACCCATGAGCAGTTCTTC
CASSSTTHEQFF
>TRBV6-5|TRBJ2-7|TRBD2|few
TGTGCCAGCAGTTACCTAGCGGGAGATGTCTATGAGCAGTACTTC
CASSYLAGDVYEQYF